The 9 T cell receptor beta chains below all came from one sample that was sequenced in a study of shared clonotypes between healthy human individuals. Profiled with immunoSEQ multiplex PCR; TCRdb holds only in-frame clones, not every one. The profile shows over a million clones, under 99% of them singletons. What was sequenced was naive CD4+ T cells sorted from blood. Subset noted: CD45RA+ positively selected. All receptors come from a young man in good health.

The CDR3 DNA sequence: TGTGCCAGCAGCTTAGACAGTATGGGAAACTATGGCTACACCTTC. Protein: CASSLDSMGNYGYTF. This sequence joins TRBV7-3 and TRBJ1-2; TRBD1 might be the D (5 bases). This CDR3 is 15 amino acids long. CDR1 is SGHTA and CDR2 is FQGTGA in the germline V gene. With 2 bases removed from V and 2 bases from J, the gap between germline ends came to 12 bases.

The chain recombines TRBV21-1 with TRBJ2-3. TRBV21-1 is deemed a pseudogene. The CDR3 runs 13 residues. The CDR3 region has the DNA TGTGCCAGCAGCAAAACGGCTCCGAATACGCAGTATTTT. This encodes CASSKTAPNTQYF.

This chain connects TRBV30 to TRBJ1-1; the D is unclear. Germline V gene data show CDR1 as GTSNPN and CDR2 as SVGIG (reference sequence). The V and J ends lost 8 bases and 8 bases respectively, with 15 bases between them. The CDR3 contains 11 residues. DNA of the CDR3: TGTGCCGGTAGTAGGGCGAAAGAAGCTTTCTTT. Its protein product is CAGSRAKEAFF.

The gene calls are TRBV18 and TRBJ1-1, with 8 bases matching TRBD1. In germline, CDR1 is KGHSH, CDR2 LQKENI. The CDR3 covers 14 residues. Trimming at V came to 6 bases and at J to 0 bases, leaving 3 bases not matched to a gene. For the CDR3, the DNA is TGTGCCAGCTCCAGGGGGCCTATGAACACTGAAGCTTTCTTT. This gives the protein CASSRGPMNTEAFF. Variable domain in full (rest from reference TRBV18 and TRBJ1-1): NAGVMQNPRHLVRRRGQEARLRCSPMKGHSHVYWYRQLPEEGLKFMVYLQKENIIDESGMPKERFSAEFPKEGPSILRIQQVVRGDSAAYFCASSRGPMNTEAFFGQGTRLTVV.

The chain couples TRBV20-1 to TRBJ2-7, with D uncertain. V lost 7 bases to trimming and J lost 12 bases, with 13 bases between them. Germline CDR1 reads DFQATT; CDR2 reads SNEGSKA (reference sequence). This CDR3 spans 9 amino acids. CDR3 nucleotide sequence: TGCAGTGTCATGGGCCATCCGTACTTC. It specifies CSVMGHPYF.

The V call is TRBV5-1, the J call TRBJ2-3; no definite D call. This CDR3 is 16 amino acids long. Germline CDR1 SGHRS, CDR2 YFSETQ. The ends were cut back, 2 bases at V and 2 bases at J, with 15 bases in the middle. The CDR3 sequence is CASSLITDAPTDTQYF. The CDR3 coding sequence is TGCGCCAGCAGCTTAATCACGGACGCACCCACAGATACGCAGTATTTT.

Comment on this clone: At one end, the junction sequence differs from germline, possibly due to a read error. The rearrangement uses TRBV7-7 and TRBJ2-1; D unclear. The CDR3 sequence is 15 residues long. Germline CDR1 SSHAT, CDR2 FNYEAQ (reference sequence). The CDR3 is CASSLAPGPTNEQFF. The CDR3 nucleotides are TGTGCTAGCAGCTTAGCCCCGGGCCCAACCAATGAGCAGTTCTTC.

This sequence joins TRBV11-3 and TRBJ2-7, with D maybe TRBD1 (6 bases). CDR3 length equals 12 residues. Germline V gene data show CDR1 as SGHNT and CDR2 as YENEEA. V dropped 6 bases and J dropped 4 bases, with 10 bases sitting between them. CDR3 bases: TGTGCCAGCAGTTACGGACAGTACGAGCAGTACTTC. This translates into CASSYGQYEQYF.

V gene TRBV6-1 combines with J gene TRBJ1-5; D gene ambiguous. V lost 1 base, J lost 9 bases, and 10 bases lay in between. From germline, CDR1 is MNHNS and CDR2 SASEGT. The CDR3 length is 13 residues. The CDR3 nucleotides are TGTGCCAGCAGTGAAGGGTTCTACCTGCCCCAGCATTTT. Translation gives CASSEGFYLPQHF.